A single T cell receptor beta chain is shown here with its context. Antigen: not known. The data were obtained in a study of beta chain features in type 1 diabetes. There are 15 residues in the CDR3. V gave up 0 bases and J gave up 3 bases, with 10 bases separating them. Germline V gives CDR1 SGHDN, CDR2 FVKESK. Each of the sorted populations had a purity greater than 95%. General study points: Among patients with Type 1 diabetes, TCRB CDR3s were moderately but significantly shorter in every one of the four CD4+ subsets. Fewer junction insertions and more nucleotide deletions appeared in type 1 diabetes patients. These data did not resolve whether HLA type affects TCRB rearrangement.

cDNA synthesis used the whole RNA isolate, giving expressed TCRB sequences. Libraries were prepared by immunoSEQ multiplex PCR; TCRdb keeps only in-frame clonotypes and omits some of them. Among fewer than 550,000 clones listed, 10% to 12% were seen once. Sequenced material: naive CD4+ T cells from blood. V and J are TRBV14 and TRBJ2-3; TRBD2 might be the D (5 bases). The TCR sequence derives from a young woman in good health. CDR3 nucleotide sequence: TGTGCCAGCAGCCAAGACGGGATGGGGACAGATACGCAGTATTTT. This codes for CASSQDGMGTDTQYF.